These 8 T cell receptor beta chains were sequenced from one sample in a study of T cell repertoires in ileal Crohn's disease. Here immunoSEQ multiplex PCR was the method, and the copy in TCRdb shows in-frame clones only, minus some. The table lists around 1,300 clones, roughly four fifths of them singletons. Sequenced input: ileal tissue. All receptors derive from an adult with Crohn's disease.

This clone came up a few times. V is TRBV2 and J is TRBJ1-2, with D perhaps TRBD1 (6 bases). Germline-derived CDR1 and CDR2 are SNHLY and FYNNEI. The CDR3 is 16 amino acids. V was cut by 2 bases and J by 3 bases, with 16 bases left in between. The CDR3 region has the DNA TGTGCCAGCAGTGAATCGGCAGGGGTTGGTGACTATGGCTACACCTTC. Translation gives CASSESAGVGDYGYTF.

A remark on this clone: Relative to the germline gene, one junction end is altered; a read error may explain this. J is TRBJ2-5 and V is TRBV16, with TRBD2 as a possible D gene (5 bases). The germline V gene encodes CDR1 KGHSY and CDR2 FQNENV. The CDR3 runs to 16 residues. The CDR3 reads CASSQLMGSFQETQYF. The CDR3 nucleotides are TGTGCCAGCAGCCAATTAATGGGGAGTTTCCAAGAAACCCAGTACTTC.

This sequence joins TRBV5-6 and TRBJ2-2; 9 bases fit TRBD2. The junction had 5 bases not matched to a gene; V was cut back by 4 bases and J by 4 bases. The CDR3 has 15 amino acids. The germline CDR1 and CDR2 sequences are SGHDT and YYEEEE. The CDR3 region has the DNA TGTGCCAGCAGCCTCCGACTAGCGGTCACCGGGGAGCTGTTTTTT. Its translation is CASSLRLAVTGELFF.

The rearrangement joins TRBV4-1 to TRBJ2-2, with D possibly TRBD2 on 6 matching bases. The V and J ends lost 4 bases and 1 base respectively, with 13 bases between them. Germline V CDR1 and CDR2: MGHRA, YSYEKL. The CDR3 runs to 16 residues. The CDR3 nucleotides are TGCGCCAGCAGCCCCGGCGGTAGCGGGAACACCGGGGAGCTGTTTTTT. It encodes CASSPGGSGNTGELFF.

This clone was detected once. Here the CDR3 reads CASSISPGLHLPFQETQYF. CDR3 in DNA: TGCGCCAGCAGCATCTCTCCGGGACTACACTTACCTTTCCAAGAGACCCAGTACTTC. The rearrangement uses TRBV10-1 and TRBJ2-5, with 7 bases aligning to TRBD2. Germline V gene data show CDR1 as WNHNN and CDR2 as SYGVQD (reference sequence). CDR3 size: 19 residues. Trimming cost V 6 bases and J 1 base; bases outside gene matches: 20.

V gene TRBV7-2 combines with J gene TRBJ2-1; the match to TRBD2 covers 7 bases. This CDR3 is 15 amino acids long. Germline V gene sequence: CDR1 SGHTA, CDR2 FQGNSA. V lost 1 base, J lost 5 bases, and 5 bases stayed unmatched. The chain's CDR3 is CASSLVVGGNNEQFF. The DNA for the CDR3 is TGTGCCAGCAGCTTAGTGGTCGGGGGGAACAATGAGCAGTTCTTC. Using reference TRBV7-2 and TRBJ2-1 for the parts outside the CDR3, the full variable domain is GAGVSQSPSNKVTEKGKDVELRCDPISGHTALYWYRQSLGQGLEFLIYFQGNSAPDKSGLPSDRFSAERTGGSVSTLTIQRTQQEDSAVYLCASSLVVGGNNEQFFGPGTRLTVL.

The chain links TRBV25-1 to TRBJ1-5; unclear D gene. The CDR3 has 14 residues. The germline V gene has CDR1 MGHDK and CDR2 SYGVNS. Trimming stripped 2 bases from V and 3 bases from J, with 8 bases between. The DNA of the CDR3 is TGTGCCAGCAGTGAAATTCACTTCAATCAGCCCCAGCATTTT. Its translation: CASSEIHFNQPQHF.

The chain is built from TRBV30 and TRBJ1-1; D call uncertain. The CDR3 runs 13 residues. Trimming cost V 2 bases and J 3 bases, with 10 bases left between them. Germline V gene data show CDR1 as GTSNPN and CDR2 as SVGIG (reference sequence). The CDR3 reads CAWSNQRYTEAFF. In nucleotides, the CDR3 is TGTGCCTGGAGTAATCAACGGTACACTGAAGCTTTCTTT.